This T cell receptor (beta chain) appears in the sequencing data of a study of cytomegalovirus exposure and HLA in healthy donors. The PCR had 60 Vbeta and 13 Jbeta primers. Data came from immunoSEQ multiplex PCR; TCRdb stores just in-frame clones and leaves some out. The table includes roughly 160,000 clones, roughly 75% detected once. In germline, CDR1 is SGHVS, CDR2 FNYEAQ. With V trimmed by 4 bases and J by 5 bases, 4 bases remained unmatched. CDR3 length equals 14 residues. This receptor was taken from a female donor in good health and CMV-seronegative. What was sequenced was PBMCs. The chain carries TRBV7-6 and TRBJ2-7; 11 bases match TRBD2. CDR3 region: CASSYSGGADEQYF. The CDR3 coding sequence is TGTGCCAGCAGCTATAGCGGGGGGGCGGACGAGCAGTACTTC.